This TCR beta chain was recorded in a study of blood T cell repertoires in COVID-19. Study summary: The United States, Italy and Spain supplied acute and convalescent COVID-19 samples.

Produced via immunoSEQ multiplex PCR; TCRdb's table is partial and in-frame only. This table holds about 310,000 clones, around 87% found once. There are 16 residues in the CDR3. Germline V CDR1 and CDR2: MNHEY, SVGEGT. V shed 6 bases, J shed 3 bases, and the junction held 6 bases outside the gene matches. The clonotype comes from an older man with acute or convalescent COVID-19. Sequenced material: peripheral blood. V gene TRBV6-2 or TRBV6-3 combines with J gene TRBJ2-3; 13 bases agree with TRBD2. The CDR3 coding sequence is TGTGCCAGCAGCCAAGGGGGACTAGCGGGGACAGATACGCAGTATTTT. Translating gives CASSQGGLAGTDTQYF.